This T cell receptor (beta chain) was recovered during a study of CD8 T cells in ankylosing spondylitis. CDR3 length: 13 amino acids. Germline CDR1 and CDR2: SGDLS and YYNGEE. V lost 7 bases, J lost 3 bases, and 4 bases stayed unmatched. This clonotype was seen at least ten times. TCRdb independently ran MiXCR on the 5' RACE reads; one entry per CDR3 protein. The table has approximately 45,000 distinct CDR3 sequences, about 4% seen once. Sequencing was performed on blood, either unsorted or a sorted T cell fraction (not recorded which). The sequence was collected from a female donor with ankylosing spondylitis or in good health (not recorded which). V gene TRBV9 combines with J gene TRBJ2-1; 7 bases line up with TRBD2. The CDR3 coding sequence is TGTGCCAGCGGCCGGGAGGTCTACAATGAGCAGTTCTTC. Translating gives CASGREVYNEQFF.